This T cell receptor beta chain was sequenced during a study of early T cells in non-severe SARS-CoV-2 infection. Turning to the study itself: Sequencing of unsorted whole blood was done on bulk RNA, leaving chains unpaired.

Regarding the study as a whole: In VDJdb matching, anti-spike CD8 responses were favored while private and CD4 specificities went missing.

The TCR library protocol attached unique molecular identifiers to the individual cDNA molecules. TCRdb used MiXCR to reprocess the 5' RACE reads, holding one entry per CDR3 protein. The table shows 30,000 to 45,000 distinct CDR3 sequences, with 5% to 6.5% occurring only once. In its sample, this clonotype was seen many times. The target antigen is unknown. The CDR3 covers 12 residues. The germline V gene encodes CDR1 LNHDA and CDR2 SQIVND (reference sequence). Trimming cost V 3 bases and J 5 bases, with 6 bases left between them. The rearrangement uses TRBV19 and TRBJ2-3; unclear D gene. This receptor was obtained from an adult who was a healthcare worker with PCR-confirmed SARS-CoV-2 infection or an uninfected control (not recorded which). Sequencing was carried out using whole blood. The CDR3 here is CASSIFRDTQYF. In DNA, the CDR3 is TGTGCCAGTAGTATTTTCAGAGATACGCAGTATTTT.